These 19 T cell receptor beta chains came from one sample sequenced in a study of beta chain features in type 1 diabetes. What was sequenced were expressed TCRB transcripts, since all of the isolated RNA had been reverse transcribed. Only in-frame clones appear in the TCRdb table, and some are missing; sequencing was by immunoSEQ multiplex PCR. Among about 360,000 clones, around 12% were seen once, and the ten largest hold roughly 0.017%. The source material was naive CD4+ T cells from blood. The receptors stem from a young man in good health.

This chain joins TRBV4-3 and TRBJ2-3; D perhaps matches TRBD2 (5 bases). Germline loops: CDR1 LGHNA, CDR2 YSLEER. The CDR3 consists of 17 residues. The V gene lost 3 bases and the J gene lost 0 bases, with 16 bases spanning the gap. The CDR3 protein is CASSQQKGRGSTDTQYF. The CDR3 nucleotides are TGCGCCAGCAGCCAGCAAAAAGGACGAGGGAGCACAGATACGCAGTATTTT.

CDR3 loop: CASSSGLAGGGTQYF. The CDR3 DNA follows: TGCGCCAGCAGCTCCGGACTAGCGGGGGGTGGTACGCAGTATTTT. The chain is built from TRBV5-1 and TRBJ2-3; 14 bases are a match to TRBD2. With V trimmed by 3 bases and J by 8 bases, 5 bases remained unmatched. CDR1 SGHRS and CDR2 YFSETQ come from the germline V gene. The CDR3 contains 15 residues.

This chain connects TRBV14 to TRBJ2-5, with D maybe TRBD2 (6 bases). Trimming took 3 bases from V and 4 from J, leaving 12 bases between them. CDR1 is SGHDN and CDR2 is FVKESK in the germline V gene. CDR3 size: 14 residues. The CDR3 here is CASSQDMGGETQYF. The DNA of the CDR3 is TGTGCCAGCAGCCAGGACATGGGGGGAGAGACCCAGTACTTC.

J is TRBJ1-1 and V is TRBV9, with TRBD1 as a possible D gene (6 bases). The CDR3 length is 15 residues. Per the germline V gene, CDR1 is SGDLS and CDR2 is YYNGEE. Trimming took off 4 bases at V and 3 bases at J, with 16 bases between the two ends. CDR3 amino acids: CASSPRTGSYTEAFF. CDR3 sequence (DNA): TGTGCCAGCAGCCCCCGAACAGGGTCCTACACTGAAGCTTTCTTT. The variable domain in full, completed from reference TRBV9 and TRBJ1-1, reads DSGVTQTPKHLITATGQRVTLRCSPRSGDLSVYWYQQSLDQGLQFLIQYYNGEERAKGNILERFSAQQFPDLHSELNLSSLELGDSALYFCASSPRTGSYTEAFFGQGTRLTVV.

This clone was observed a handful of times. The rearrangement joins TRBV2 to TRBJ2-1; TRBD1 might be the D (6 bases). In germline, CDR1 is SNHLY, CDR2 FYNNEI. V was trimmed by 6 bases and J by 5 bases, leaving 17 bases between them. The CDR3 contains 15 residues. In DNA form, the CDR3 reads TGTGCCAGCAGCCAGGCCGGGACATACGACAATGAGCAGTTCTTC. Encoded protein: CASSQAGTYDNEQFF.

This clone was found a few times. J is TRBJ2-7 and V is TRBV7-6; TRBD1 might be the D (5 bases). The V end was cut by 1 base, the J end by 1 base, with 17 bases between. The CDR3 extends over 17 amino acids. Germline V CDR1 and CDR2: SGHVS, FNYEAQ. For the CDR3, the DNA is TGTGCCAGCAGCTTAGGTGTCGGGTCTAGACAGTCCTACGAGCAGTACTTC. Protein: CASSLGVGSRQSYEQYF.

This clone has only a few counts. The V gene is TRBV7-9, the J gene TRBJ2-1, with 7 positions matching TRBD2. Germline V gene lookup returns CDR1 SEHNR and CDR2 FQNEAQ (reference sequence). V dropped 4 bases and J dropped 2; count of bases not matched to a gene: 8. The CDR3 is made up of 16 amino acids. CDR3 nucleotide sequence: TGTGCCAGCAGCTCGCAAAGGGCGGGAGCCTACAATGAGCAGTTCTTC. The encoded protein is CASSSQRAGAYNEQFF.

The chain is built from TRBV7-2 and TRBJ2-7, with a tentative D call TRBD1 (5 bases). CDR3 length equals 15 residues. The ends were cut back, 1 base at V and 2 bases at J, with 12 bases in the middle. Germline V gives CDR1 SGHTA, CDR2 FQGNSA. The CDR3 here is CASSLGGSLTYEQYF. In nucleotides, the CDR3 is TGTGCCAGCAGCTTAGGGGGCAGCCTGACCTACGAGCAGTACTTC.

The chain has TRBV15 and TRBJ1-1, with 7 nucleotides matching TRBD1. J gave up 8 bases and V 2 bases, and 14 bases lay outside the gene matches. Looked up from germline, CDR1 is LNHNV and CDR2 is YYDKDF (reference sequence). This CDR3 is built from 16 residues. The CDR3 spells CATSRTDRASVDEAFF. The CDR3 DNA follows: TGTGCCACCAGCAGAACTGACAGGGCCTCGGTTGACGAAGCTTTCTTT.

This clone appeared a few times. The chain is built from TRBV15 and TRBJ2-7; 10 positions match TRBD2. Germline CDR1 LNHNV, CDR2 YYDKDF (reference sequence). The J segment lost 4 bases and the V segment lost 0 bases, leaving 9 bases of the junction unmatched. This CDR3 has 17 residues. The CDR3 sequence is CATSRDLASGSPYEQYF. For the CDR3, the DNA is TGTGCCACCAGCAGAGATCTAGCTAGCGGGAGCCCATACGAGCAGTACTTC. The full variable domain, completed using reference TRBV15 and TRBJ2-7, is DAMVIQNPRYQVTQFGKPVTLSCSQTLNHNVMYWYQQKSSQAPKLLFHYYDKDFNNEADTPDNFQSRRPNTSFCFLDIRSPGLGDTAMYLCATSRDLASGSPYEQYFGPGTRLTVT.

The chain recombines TRBV11-3 with TRBJ2-4; tentatively, D is TRBD2 (5 bases). CDR3 length: 13 amino acids. Looked up from germline, CDR1 is SGHNT and CDR2 is YENEEA. Trimming left V 5 bases short and J 5 bases short, with 10 bases between. The CDR3 loop is CASSPGIQNIQYF. The CDR3 nucleotides are TGTGCCAGCAGCCCGGGGATTCAAAACATTCAGTACTTC.

This clone was observed a few times. The chain carries TRBV6-1 and TRBJ2-7, with unresolved D. Trimming took off 2 bases at V and 4 bases at J, with 12 bases between the two ends. The CDR3 is 14 amino acids. Germline V gene lookup returns CDR1 MNHNS and CDR2 SASEGT. In DNA form, the CDR3 reads TGTGCCAGCAGTGAAAACACTAATCCATACGAGCAGTACTTC. Amino acid sequence: CASSENTNPYEQYF.

The V call is TRBV19, the J call TRBJ2-5; maybe TRBD2 (5 bases). Trimming removed 1 base at V and 9 bases at J, with 18 bases between. The CDR3 has 15 amino acids. In germline, CDR1 is LNHDA, CDR2 SQIVND (reference sequence). The CDR3 region has the DNA TGTGCCAGTAGTATAGCCGTTAGGCAGGAGGCCTCCCAGTACTTC. Its translation: CASSIAVRQEASQYF.

This clone was found a few times. The V and J genes are TRBV6-5 and TRBJ2-3; perhaps TRBD1 as D (5 bases). Looked up from germline, CDR1 is MNHEY and CDR2 is SVGAGI. Trimming removed 6 bases at V and 0 bases at J, with 10 bases between. The CDR3 totals 14 residues. The CDR3 here is CASRLGVSTDTQYF. Here the CDR3 DNA reads TGTGCCAGCAGATTAGGGGTCAGCACAGATACGCAGTATTTT.

CDR3 loop: CASSRSTDTQYF. The CDR3 DNA is TGTGCCAGCAGCCGCAGTACAGATACGCAGTATTTT. The genes are TRBV7-9 and TRBJ2-3, with D hard to call. V was cut by 5 bases and J by 3 bases, with 6 bases left in between. The germline CDR1 and CDR2 sequences are SEHNR and FQNEAQ (reference sequence). The CDR3 loop spans 12 amino acids.

This clone was counted only a few times. The chain joins TRBV5-1 to TRBJ1-1; D is ambiguous. V was shortened by 7 bases and J by 5 bases, with 18 bases between the two germline ends. CDR1 and CDR2 from the germline V gene are SGHRS and YFSETQ. This CDR3 is 14 amino acids long. CDR3 nucleotides: TGCGCCAGCCGGGGATTGGTGGGGAGGACTGAAGCTTTCTTT. Amino acids: CASRGLVGRTEAFF.

The sample holds a few counts of this clone. The CDR3 sequence is CASSSAGQETQYF. The CDR3 DNA reads TGTGCCAGCAGCTCCGCCGGCCAAGAGACCCAGTACTTC. This chain uses TRBV7-9 with TRBJ2-5; D not resolved. The CDR3 spans 13 residues. The V end lost 4 bases, the J end lost 1 base, and 7 bases lay between the germline ends. CDR1 and CDR2 from the germline V gene are SEHNR and FQNEAQ (reference sequence). The full variable domain, completed using reference TRBV7-9 and TRBJ2-5, is DTGVSQNPRHKITKRGQNVTFRCDPISEHNRLYWYRQTLGQGPEFLTYFQNEAQLEKSRLLSDRFSAERPKGSFSTLEIQRTEQGDSAMYLCASSSAGQETQYFGPGTRLLVL.

This clone was counted a few times. The chain recombines TRBV6-6 with TRBJ1-1; a possible D gene is TRBD1 (6 bases). V gave up 6 bases and J gave up 1 base, with 12 bases separating them. Germline loops: CDR1 MNHNY, CDR2 SVGAGI (reference sequence). The CDR3 is 14 amino acids. Written as DNA, the CDR3 is TGTGCCAGCAGAGTGGACAGTAAGAACACTGAAGCTTTCTTT. Translation: CASRVDSKNTEAFF.

The J gene is TRBJ1-4, the V gene TRBV15; TRBD1 agrees at 8 bases. After removal of 5 bases from V and 3 bases from J, the junction contained 5 bases not matched to a gene. Per the germline V gene, CDR1 is LNHNV and CDR2 is YYDKDF (reference sequence). The CDR3 consists of 15 residues. CDR3 coding DNA: TGTGCCACCAGCGGGATCAGGGGGCCTAATGAAAAACTGTTTTTT. Its translation: CATSGIRGPNEKLFF.